One and the same sample provided the 15 T cell receptor beta chains below, sequenced in a study of T cell changes during pregnancy in multiple sclerosis. Here immunoSEQ multiplex PCR was the method, and the copy in TCRdb shows in-frame clones only, minus some. The sample has 70,000 to 95,000 clones, around 93% seen once; the top ten hold about 2.5%. Specimen: peripheral blood, collected in the second trimester of pregnancy. These receptors came from a female donor with multiple sclerosis, enrolled in a pregnancy study.

This clone showed up just once. This chain uses TRBV7-2 with TRBJ1-1, with D possibly TRBD1 on 5 matching bases. CDR1 SGHTA and CDR2 FQGNSA come from the germline V gene. The length of the CDR3 is 14 residues. The V gene lost 5 bases and the J gene lost 0 bases, with 10 bases spanning the gap. CDR3 in amino acids: CASSRQIMNTEAFF. DNA for the CDR3: TGTGCCAGCAGCCGACAGATCATGAACACTGAAGCTTTCTTT.

Comments on this clone: At one end, the junction sequence differs from germline, possibly due to a read error. This chain joins TRBV14 and TRBJ1-6; TRBD1 matches at 9 bases. The CDR3 has 19 amino acids. Germline CDR1 is SGHDN and CDR2 is FVKESK. CDR3 in amino acids: CASKTQRDRVGRYNSPLHF. For the CDR3, the DNA is TGCGCCAGCAAAACACAACGGGACAGGGTAGGAAGGTATAATTCACCCCTCCACTTT.

The genes are TRBV13 and TRBJ1-2; TRBD1 matches at 7 bases. The germline gives CDR1 PRHDT, CDR2 FYEKMQ (reference sequence). V gave up 7 bases and J gave up 8 bases; unmatched junction bases: 10. This CDR3 has 13 amino acids. CDR3 sequence: CASTMGQSMGYTF. The CDR3 nucleotides are TGTGCCAGCACCATGGGACAGTCTATGGGCTACACCTTC.

V is TRBV2 and J is TRBJ1-2; 7 nucleotides line up with TRBD1. This CDR3 has 16 amino acids. V dropped 4 bases and J dropped 8; count of bases not matched to a gene: 16. The germline gives CDR1 SNHLY, CDR2 FYNNEI. As DNA, the CDR3 is TGTGCCAGCAGTGTAGAACCCGAGGGGGCCCGGCACGGCTACACCTTC. Protein: CASSVEPEGARHGYTF.

This clone was seen only once. This rearrangement joins TRBV30 to TRBJ1-1, with D unclear. Germline V gene lookup returns CDR1 GTSNPN and CDR2 SVGIG (reference sequence). V lost 4 bases, J lost 0 bases, and 9 bases lay in between. The CDR3 spans 13 residues. The CDR3 nucleotides are TGTGCCTGGACCGACGGGATGAACACTGAAGCTTTCTTT. The encoded protein is CAWTDGMNTEAFF.

The chain joins TRBV9 to TRBJ2-7; 7 bases agree with TRBD1. The length of the CDR3 is 13 residues. Trimming cost V 4 bases and J 7 bases; bases outside gene matches: 8. Germline CDR1 and CDR2: SGDLS and YYNGEE. The CDR3 region is CASSSRQGREQYF. As DNA, the CDR3 is TGTGCCAGCAGCTCACGACAGGGAAGAGAGCAGTACTTC. Drawing the rest from reference TRBV9 and TRBJ2-7, the complete variable domain is DSGVTQTPKHLITATGQRVTLRCSPRSGDLSVYWYQQSLDQGLQFLIQYYNGEERAKGNILERFSAQQFPDLHSELNLSSLELGDSALYFCASSSRQGREQYFGPGTRLTVT.

The chain is built from TRBV14 and TRBJ2-1; D is ambiguous. V was pared by 3 bases and J by 10 bases, with 7 bases between. The germline gives CDR1 SGHDN, CDR2 FVKESK. This CDR3 has 11 amino acids. CDR3 DNA: TGTGCCAGCAGCCAGAACTGGGAGCAGTTCTTC. Translating gives CASSQNWEQFF.

The chain uses TRBV18 and TRBJ1-1; D not certain. Germline CDR1 reads KGHSH; CDR2 reads LQKENI. V lost 3 bases and J lost 7, with 9 bases in between. The CDR3 is 12 amino acids. CDR3: CASSPRENEAFF. The CDR3 nucleotides read TGTGCCAGCTCACCGCGGGAGAATGAAGCTTTCTTT.

The chain recombines TRBV4-1 with TRBJ1-3; 9 bases align to TRBD1. Germline CDR1 is MGHRA and CDR2 is YSYEKL. The CDR3 length is 16 residues. V lost 3 bases and J lost 0; bases outside the gene matches: 3. The CDR3 is CASSQWTGDSGNTIYF. The CDR3 region has the DNA TGCGCCAGCAGCCAGTGGACAGGGGACTCTGGAAACACCATATATTTT.

This clone is medium-sized by share. J is TRBJ2-1 and V is TRBV7-3; 11 nucleotides line up with TRBD2. Germline V gives CDR1 SGHTA, CDR2 FQGTGA. The CDR3 runs to 17 residues. The trim removed 2 bases at V and 6 bases at J, leaving 9 bases unmatched. The chain's CDR3 is CASSLVVASGGTNEQFF. The CDR3 region has the DNA TGTGCCAGCAGCTTAGTCGTGGCTAGCGGGGGGACCAATGAGCAGTTCTTC.

The CDR3 loop is CASSQANRADQPQHF. The CDR3 DNA follows: TGTGCCAGCAGCCAGGCAAACAGGGCCGATCAGCCCCAGCATTTT. This chain connects TRBV4-2 to TRBJ1-5, with TRBD1 as a possible D gene (6 bases). The CDR3 extends over 15 amino acids. The germline V gene encodes CDR1 LGHNA and CDR2 YNFKEQ. Between the trimmed V and J ends, which lost 3 bases and 5 bases, there was a span of 14 bases.

The rearrangement joins TRBV6-5 to TRBJ2-7, with TRBD2 matching 7 bases. The CDR3 contains 15 residues. Germline trimming cut 6 bases from V and 7 bases from J; bases unmatched to any gene: 15. Germline V lookup: CDR1 MNHEY, CDR2 SVGAGI. DNA for the CDR3: TGTGCCAGCAGACCCGTTCCGGGGGGTCTCTATGAGCAGTACTTC. This sequence encodes CASRPVPGGLYEQYF.

The chain couples TRBV9 to TRBJ2-7; TRBD1 might be the D (6 bases). V lost 4 bases to trimming and J lost 3 bases, with 23 bases between them. The CDR3 contains 17 residues. CDR1 is SGDLS, CDR2 YYNGEE, per germline. The CDR3 region is CASSPSFLDRLHYEQYF. The CDR3, as DNA: TGTGCCAGCAGCCCCTCATTCCTCGACAGGTTACACTACGAGCAGTACTTC. Full variable domain (remainder filled in from reference TRBV9 and TRBJ2-7): DSGVTQTPKHLITATGQRVTLRCSPRSGDLSVYWYQQSLDQGLQFLIQYYNGEERAKGNILERFSAQQFPDLHSELNLSSLELGDSALYFCASSPSFLDRLHYEQYFGPGTRLTVT.

This clone has only one observation. The V gene is TRBV19, the J gene TRBJ1-2, with D possibly matching TRBD1 (5 bases). CDR3 length: 14 amino acids. Germline CDR1 and CDR2: LNHDA and SQIVND (reference sequence). The V and J ends lost 5 bases and 8 bases respectively, with 18 bases between them. CDR3 nucleotide sequence: TGTGCCAGTAGTCCCGGTAGGGGCATGGAAGGCTACACCTTC. Translated: CASSPGRGMEGYTF.

J is TRBJ2-7 and V is TRBV7-2; 10 bases line up with TRBD2. Germline V gene data show CDR1 as SGHTA and CDR2 as FQGNSA. This CDR3 has 15 amino acids. The junction had 13 bases not matched to a gene; V was cut back by 7 bases and J by 7 bases. CDR3 DNA sequence: TGTGCCAGCAACCTGCCCCTAGCGGGAGTTAAGGAGCAGTACTTC. Protein product: CASNLPLAGVKEQYF.